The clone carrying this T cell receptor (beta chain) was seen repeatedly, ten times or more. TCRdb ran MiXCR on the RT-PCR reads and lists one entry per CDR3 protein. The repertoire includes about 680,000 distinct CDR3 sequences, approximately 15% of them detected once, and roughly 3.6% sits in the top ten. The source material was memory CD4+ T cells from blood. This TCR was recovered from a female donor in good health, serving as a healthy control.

The CDR3, as DNA: TGTGCCATCAGTGACAGGGGACGAGGGAACACTGAAGCTTTCTTT. Protein: CAISDRGRGNTEAFF. V is TRBV10-3 and J is TRBJ1-1; TRBD1 might be the D (6 bases). CDR1 is ENHRY and CDR2 is SYGVKD in the germline V gene. This CDR3 has 15 amino acids. Trimming removed 3 bases at V and 1 base at J, with 12 bases between.